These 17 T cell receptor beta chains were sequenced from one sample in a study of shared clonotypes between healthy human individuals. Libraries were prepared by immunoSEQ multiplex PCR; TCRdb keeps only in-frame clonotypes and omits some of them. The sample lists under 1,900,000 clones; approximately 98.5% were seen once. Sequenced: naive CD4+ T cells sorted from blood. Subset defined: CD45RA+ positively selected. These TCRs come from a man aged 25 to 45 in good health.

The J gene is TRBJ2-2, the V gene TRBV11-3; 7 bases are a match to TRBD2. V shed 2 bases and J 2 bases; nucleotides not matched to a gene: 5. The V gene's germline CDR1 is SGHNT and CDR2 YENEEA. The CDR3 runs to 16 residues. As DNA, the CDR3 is TGTGCCAGCAGCTTACGCGGGAGCGGCAACACCGGGGAGCTGTTTTTT. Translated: CASSLRGSGNTGELFF.

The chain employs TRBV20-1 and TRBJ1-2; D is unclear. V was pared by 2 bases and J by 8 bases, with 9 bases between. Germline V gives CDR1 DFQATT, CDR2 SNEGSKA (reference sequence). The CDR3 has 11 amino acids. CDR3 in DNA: TGCAGTGCTAGAAGAGAGCTCGGCTACACCTTC. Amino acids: CSARRELGYTF.

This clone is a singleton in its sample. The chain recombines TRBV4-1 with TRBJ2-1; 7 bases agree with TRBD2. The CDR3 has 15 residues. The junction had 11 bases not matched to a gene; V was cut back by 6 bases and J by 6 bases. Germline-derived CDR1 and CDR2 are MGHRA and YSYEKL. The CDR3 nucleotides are TGCGCCAGCAGTGTCCCCGGGGGACTAATCAATGAGCAGTTCTTC. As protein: CASSVPGGLINEQFF.

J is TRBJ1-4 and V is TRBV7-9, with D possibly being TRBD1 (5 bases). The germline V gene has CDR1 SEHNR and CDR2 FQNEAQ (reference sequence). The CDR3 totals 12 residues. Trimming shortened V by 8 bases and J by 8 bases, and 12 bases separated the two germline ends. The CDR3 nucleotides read TGTGCCAGCGAGTCGGGGGAAGAAAAACTGTTTTTT. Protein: CASESGEEKLFF. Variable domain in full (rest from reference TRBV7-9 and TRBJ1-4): DTGVSQNPRHKITKRGQNVTFRCDPISEHNRLYWYRQTLGQGPEFLTYFQNEAQLEKSRLLSDRFSAERPKGSFSTLEIQRTEQGDSAMYLCASESGEEKLFFGSGTQLSVL.

This CDR3 is CAWSAGTVSYNEQFF. The CDR3 coding sequence is TGTGCCTGGAGTGCCGGGACGGTCTCCTACAATGAGCAGTTCTTC. The chain employs TRBV30 and TRBJ2-1, with D perhaps TRBD1 or TRBD2 (5 bases each). Germline CDR1 is GTSNPN and CDR2 is SVGIG (reference sequence). Trimming pared 1 base from V and 0 bases from J, leaving 10 bases between. The CDR3 has 15 residues.

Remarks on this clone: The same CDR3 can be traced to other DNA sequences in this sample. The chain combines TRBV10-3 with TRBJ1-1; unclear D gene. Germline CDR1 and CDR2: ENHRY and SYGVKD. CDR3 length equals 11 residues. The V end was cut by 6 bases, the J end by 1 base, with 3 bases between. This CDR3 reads CAIRQNTEAFF. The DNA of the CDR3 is TGTGCCATCAGGCAGAACACTGAAGCTTTCTTT.

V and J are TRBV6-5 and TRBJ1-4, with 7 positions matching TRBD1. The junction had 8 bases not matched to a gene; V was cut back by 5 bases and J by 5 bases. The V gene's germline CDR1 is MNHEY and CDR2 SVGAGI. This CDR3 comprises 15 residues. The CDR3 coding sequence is TGTGCCAGCAGTAGCTCAGGGGGTATGAATGAAAAACTGTTTTTT. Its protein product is CASSSSGGMNEKLFF.

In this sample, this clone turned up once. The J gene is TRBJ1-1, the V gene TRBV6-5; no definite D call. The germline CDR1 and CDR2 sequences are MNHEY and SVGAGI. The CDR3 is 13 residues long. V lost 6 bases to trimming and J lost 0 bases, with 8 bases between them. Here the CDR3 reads CASSLTVNTEAFF. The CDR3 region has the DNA TGTGCCAGCAGCTTAACCGTGAACACTGAAGCTTTCTTT.

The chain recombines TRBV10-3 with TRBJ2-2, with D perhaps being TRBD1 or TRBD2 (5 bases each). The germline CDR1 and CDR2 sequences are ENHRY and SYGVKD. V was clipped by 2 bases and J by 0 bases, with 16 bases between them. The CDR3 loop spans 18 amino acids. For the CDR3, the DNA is TGTGCCATCAGTGAGCCCCGACCGGGACCATCGAACACCGGGGAGCTGTTTTTT. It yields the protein CAISEPRPGPSNTGELFF.

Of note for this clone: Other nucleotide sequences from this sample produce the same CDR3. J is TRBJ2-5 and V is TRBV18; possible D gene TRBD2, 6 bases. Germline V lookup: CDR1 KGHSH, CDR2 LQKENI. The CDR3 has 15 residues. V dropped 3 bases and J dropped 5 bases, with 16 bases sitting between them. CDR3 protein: CASSPITGVGETQYF. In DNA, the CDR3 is TGTGCCAGCTCACCTATTACGGGAGTCGGGGAGACCCAGTACTTC.

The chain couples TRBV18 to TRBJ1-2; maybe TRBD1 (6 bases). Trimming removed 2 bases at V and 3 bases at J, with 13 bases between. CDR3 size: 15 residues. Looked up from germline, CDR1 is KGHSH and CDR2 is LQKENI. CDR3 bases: TGTGCCAGCTCACCAGTGGGGGGCGATCACTATGGCTACACCTTC. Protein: CASSPVGGDHYGYTF.

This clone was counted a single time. CDR3 DNA: TGCGCCAGCAGCTTCCGGAGCACAAGTAACTATGGCTACACCTTC. This gives the protein CASSFRSTSNYGYTF. This sequence joins TRBV5-1 and TRBJ1-2; D uncertain. CDR3 length: 15 residues. Trimming removed 2 bases from V and 1 base from J, with 12 bases in between. Germline CDR1 is SGHRS and CDR2 is YFSETQ.

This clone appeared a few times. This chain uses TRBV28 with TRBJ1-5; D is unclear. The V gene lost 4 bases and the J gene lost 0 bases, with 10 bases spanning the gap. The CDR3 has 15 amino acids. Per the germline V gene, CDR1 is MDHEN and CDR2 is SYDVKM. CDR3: CASSSSLISNQPQHF. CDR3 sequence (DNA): TGTGCCAGCAGTTCATCCTTAATTAGCAATCAGCCCCAGCATTTT. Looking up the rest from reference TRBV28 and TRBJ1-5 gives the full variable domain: DVKVTQSSRYLVKRTGEKVFLECVQDMDHENMFWYRQDPGLGLRLIYFSYDVKMKEKGDIPEGYSVSREKKERFSLILESASTNQTSMYLCASSSSLISNQPQHFGDGTRLSIL.

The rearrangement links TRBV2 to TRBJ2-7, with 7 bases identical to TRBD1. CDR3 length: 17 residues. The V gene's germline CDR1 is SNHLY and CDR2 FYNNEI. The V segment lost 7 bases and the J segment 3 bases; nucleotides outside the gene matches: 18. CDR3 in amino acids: CASTPWIGDSKNYEQYF. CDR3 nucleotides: TGTGCCAGCACCCCCTGGATTGGGGACAGTAAGAACTACGAGCAGTACTTC.

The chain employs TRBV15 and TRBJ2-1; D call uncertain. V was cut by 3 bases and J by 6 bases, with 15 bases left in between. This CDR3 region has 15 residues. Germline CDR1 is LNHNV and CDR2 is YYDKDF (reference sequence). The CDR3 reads CATSRDGRWANEQFF. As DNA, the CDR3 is TGTGCCACCAGCAGGGACGGTAGGTGGGCCAATGAGCAGTTCTTC.

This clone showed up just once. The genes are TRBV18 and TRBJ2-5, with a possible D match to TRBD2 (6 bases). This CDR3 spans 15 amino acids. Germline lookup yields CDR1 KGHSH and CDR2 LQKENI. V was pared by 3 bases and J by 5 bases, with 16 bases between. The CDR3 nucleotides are TGTGCCAGCTCACCGAGGTCCACTAGCCGGGAGACCCAGTACTTC. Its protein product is CASSPRSTSRETQYF.

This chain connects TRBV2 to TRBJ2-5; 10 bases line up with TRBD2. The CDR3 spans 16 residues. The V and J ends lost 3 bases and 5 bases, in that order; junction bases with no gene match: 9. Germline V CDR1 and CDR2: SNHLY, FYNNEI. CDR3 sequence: CASSDGRLAGVETQYF. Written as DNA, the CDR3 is TGTGCCAGCAGTGACGGTCGTCTAGCGGGAGTGGAGACCCAGTACTTC.